The clone carrying this T cell receptor (beta chain) was seen just once. The data were taken from a study of shared T cell receptors in the human thymus. Data came from immunoSEQ multiplex PCR; TCRdb stores just in-frame clones and leaves some out. The data hold roughly 660,000 clones, with around 89% observed a single time. V lost 5 bases, J lost 6 bases, and 17 bases lay in between. The CDR3 is 15 residues long. Germline V gives CDR1 SGDLS, CDR2 YYNGEE. The data were also submitted as part of a second study, on human thymus T cells. That report notes: Corrective heart surgery yielded resections, and these provided the thymus tissue. Gene usage for V and J segments appeared biased in thymic and blood repertoires.

The receptor was isolated from a boy in the first two years of life with a congenital heart defect. Sequencing was carried out using thymocytes. This chain connects TRBV9 to TRBJ1-4; weak D call: TRBD1 (5 bases). This chain's CDR3 is CASRAGRRGDEKLFF. In DNA, the CDR3 is TGTGCCAGCAGGGCGGGACGGAGGGGAGATGAAAAACTGTTTTTT.